The 3 T cell receptor beta chains below come from one sample, sequenced in a study of identical twins. TCRdb reanalysed the 5' RACE reads using MiXCR and keeps one entry per CDR3 protein. The sample contains about 200,000 distinct CDR3 sequences, around 10% of which appear only once. The sequenced sample was memory (CD45RO+) T cells sorted from blood. These receptor sequences come from a woman aged 18 to 35 in good health.

The table lists this clonotype with a few counts. The chain has TRBV11-2 and TRBJ2-7; the D call may be TRBD1 or TRBD2 (7 bases each). Germline V gene lookup returns CDR1 SGHAT and CDR2 FQNNGV. Trimming removed 3 bases from V and 0 bases from J, with 12 bases in between. This CDR3 spans 15 amino acids. The CDR3 DNA reads TGTGCCAGCAGCTTGGGGAGGGGGCGCTCCTACGAGCAGTACTTC. Its translation: CASSLGRGRSYEQYF.

The chain couples TRBV20-1 to TRBJ1-2; 7 positions agree with TRBD1. The CDR3 is 17 residues long. Per germline, CDR1 DFQATT and CDR2 SNEGSKA (reference sequence). V shed 3 bases and J 3 bases; nucleotides not matched to a gene: 16. CDR3 nucleotides: TGCAGTGCTAGGGACCGACAGGGCCCGGACCCCTACTATGGCTACACCTTC. Translating it yields CSARDRQGPDPYYGYTF.

In this sample, this clonotype turned up a few times. The gene calls are TRBV19 and TRBJ1-6; the match to TRBD1 covers 9 bases. The V gene's germline CDR1 is LNHDA and CDR2 SQIVND (reference sequence). The length of the CDR3 is 14 residues. V lost 6 bases, J lost 14 bases, and 11 bases stayed unmatched. CDR3 sequence (DNA): TGTGCCAGTAGCATCGGGACAGGGAAGTACACCCTCCACTTT. Its protein product is CASSIGTGKYTLHF.